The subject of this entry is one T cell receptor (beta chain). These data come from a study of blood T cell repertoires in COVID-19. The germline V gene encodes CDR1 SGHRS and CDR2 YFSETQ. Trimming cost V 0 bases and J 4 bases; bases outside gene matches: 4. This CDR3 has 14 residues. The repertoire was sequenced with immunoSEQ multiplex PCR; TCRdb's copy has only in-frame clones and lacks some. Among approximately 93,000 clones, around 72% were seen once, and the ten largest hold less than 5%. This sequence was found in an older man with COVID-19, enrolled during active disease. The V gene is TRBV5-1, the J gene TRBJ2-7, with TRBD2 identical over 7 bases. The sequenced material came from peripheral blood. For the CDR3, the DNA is TGCGCCAGCAGCTTGGCGGCGGGAGCTTACGAGCAGTACTTC. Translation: CASSLAAGAYEQYF.